This T cell receptor beta chain stems from a study of blood T cell repertoires in COVID-19. Study at large: The United States, Italy and Spain supplied acute and convalescent COVID-19 samples.

The assay was immunoSEQ multiplex PCR, and TCRdb's table has in-frame clones only and misses some. The profile shows about 40,000 clones, 85% to 90% of them singletons. The TCR sequence derives from a man in his fifties or sixties in a cohort sampled during active COVID-19. What was sequenced was peripheral blood.

CDR3 amino acids: CASSLSLAGGLWEQYV. The CDR3 nucleotides are TGTGCCAGCAGCTTAAGTCTAGCGGGAGGGCTGTGGGAGCAGTACGTC. The chain carries TRBV7-9 and TRBJ2-7, with 12 bases matching TRBD2. The CDR3 sequence is 16 residues long. Trimming at V came to 2 bases and at J to 7 bases, leaving 9 bases not matched to a gene. The germline gives CDR1 SEHNR, CDR2 FQNEAQ (reference sequence).